This T cell receptor beta chain emerged from a study of Ad26.COV2.S vaccination and SARS-CoV-2 variants. Points from the study as a whole: Breadth of non-spike TCRs did not differ between vaccinees and placebo recipients. While placebo recipients had lower spike-specific TCR breadth, vaccine recipients had more.

V was shortened by 0 bases and J by 6 bases, with 12 bases between the two germline ends. This CDR3 has 14 residues. Germline assignment: CDR1 SGHTS and CDR2 YDEGEE. TCRdb's copy holds only in-frame clones and misses some; the assay was immunoSEQ multiplex PCR. This sample has more than 150,000 clones, with around 85% found just once. Comments on this clone: Its antigen is undetermined.

Sequencing used peripheral blood, obtained after recovery from COVID-19. The source of this sequence is a human donor who had recovered from COVID-19. The chain links TRBV5-8 to TRBJ1-1; D not certain. CDR3 region: CASSLELFMAEAFF. DNA for the CDR3: TGTGCCAGCAGCTTGGAGCTCTTTATGGCTGAAGCTTTCTTT.